Below, 13 T cell receptor beta chains from the same sample are listed, as sequenced in a study of blood T cell repertoires in COVID-19. Profiled with immunoSEQ multiplex PCR; TCRdb holds only in-frame clones, not every one. Among 350,000 to 400,000 clones listed, 90% were seen once. Sample: peripheral blood. The receptors come from a man in his late teens or twenties with active or convalescent COVID-19.

Concerning this clone: The identical CDR3 is also encoded by other nucleotide sequences in the sample. This sequence joins TRBV27 and TRBJ1-2; D unresolved. CDR1 is MNHEY, CDR2 SMNVEV, per germline (reference sequence). This CDR3 is 13 amino acids long. The V gene lost 5 bases and the J gene lost 2 bases, with 9 bases spanning the gap. The CDR3 sequence is CASSHSPNYGYTF. CDR3 nucleotides: TGTGCCAGCAGTCATAGCCCCAACTATGGCTACACCTTC.

Written as DNA, the CDR3 is TGTGCCAGCAGCTTGGACGTTCCGATCACGGACGAGCAGTACTTC. Its protein product is CASSLDVPITDEQYF. V usage is TRBV5-6 and J usage is TRBJ2-7; unclear D gene. The CDR3 is 15 amino acids. Germline assignment: CDR1 SGHDT and CDR2 YYEEEE. Trimming stripped 0 bases from V and 5 bases from J, with 15 bases between.

The CDR3 nucleotides are TGTGCCAGCAGTGAGGGGGCGGTCTACAATGAGCAGTTCTTC. Protein: CASSEGAVYNEQFF. The chain employs TRBV2 and TRBJ2-1; possibly TRBD1 for D (6 bases). The V gene's germline CDR1 is SNHLY and CDR2 FYNNEI. Trimming stripped 3 bases from V and 3 bases from J, with 9 bases between. The CDR3 has 14 residues.

The chain couples TRBV7-9 to TRBJ2-5; D may be TRBD2 (6 bases). Trimming removed 5 bases at V and 2 bases at J, with 15 bases between. The germline V gene has CDR1 SEHNR and CDR2 FQNEAQ (reference sequence). The CDR3 has 15 residues. CDR3 in DNA: TGTGCCAGCAGCCCTCGGACTACTGCGCAAGAGACCCAGTACTTC. It encodes CASSPRTTAQETQYF.

J is TRBJ1-4 and V is TRBV2; D gene ambiguous. The CDR3 consists of 16 residues. Per germline, CDR1 SNHLY and CDR2 FYNNEI. Trimming left V 2 bases short and J 2 bases short, with 12 bases between. CDR3 in amino acids: CASSEIGSSTNEKLFF. CDR3 DNA sequence: TGTGCCAGCAGTGAAATCGGGTCGTCGACTAATGAAAAACTGTTTTTT.

V is TRBV14 and J is TRBJ1-2; D may be TRBD1 (5 bases). V lost 4 bases and J lost 8, with 20 bases in between. Germline CDR1 is SGHDN and CDR2 is FVKESK. The CDR3 extends over 15 amino acids. The CDR3 sequence is CASSPRTERRGGYTF. CDR3 DNA: TGTGCCAGCAGCCCCCGGACCGAGAGAAGGGGCGGCTACACCTTC.

V is TRBV2 and J is TRBJ2-3, with 10 bases matching TRBD2. Trimming at V came to 9 bases and at J to 3 bases, leaving 9 bases not matched to a gene. This CDR3 is built from 15 residues. Germline loops: CDR1 SNHLY, CDR2 FYNNEI. CDR3 protein: CASRSTSGVTDTQYF. The CDR3 DNA reads as TGTGCCAGTCGAAGTACTAGCGGGGTAACAGATACGCAGTATTTT. The full variable domain, completed using reference TRBV2 and TRBJ2-3, is EPEVTQTPSHQVTQMGQEVILRCVPISNHLYFYWYRQILGQKVEFLVSFYNNEISEKSEIFDDQFSVERPDGSNFTLKIRSTKLEDSAMYFCASRSTSGVTDTQYFGPGTRLTVL.

The rearrangement links TRBV6-4 to TRBJ2-6; 9 bases line up with TRBD2. Germline V gene data show CDR1 as MRHNA and CDR2 as SNTAGT. This CDR3 has 18 residues. V gave up 2 bases and J gave up 0 bases; unmatched junction bases: 5. The CDR3 DNA sequence: TGTGCCAGCAGTGACGGGACTAGCTCTACCTCTGGGGCCAACGTCCTGACTTTC. Protein product: CASSDGTSSTSGANVLTF.

V usage is TRBV7-9 and J usage is TRBJ1-6; the match to TRBD1 covers 10 bases. With V trimmed by 4 bases and J by 9 bases, 3 bases remained unmatched. The CDR3 consists of 14 residues. Germline V gene sequence: CDR1 SEHNR, CDR2 FQNEAQ (reference sequence). The DNA for the CDR3 is TGTGCCAGCAGCTCCGGGACAGGGGTTTCACCCCTCCACTTT. Its translation is CASSSGTGVSPLHF.

This sequence joins TRBV7-9 and TRBJ2-1; D perhaps matches TRBD2 (6 bases). Deletions cut 7 bases from V and 5 bases from J, with 15 bases between. Germline V gives CDR1 SEHNR, CDR2 FQNEAQ (reference sequence). The CDR3 totals 14 residues. CDR3 residues: CASTSAGLNNEQFF. For the CDR3, the DNA is TGTGCCAGCACCTCGGCGGGACTGAACAATGAGCAGTTCTTC. The entire variable domain, with the rest obtained from reference TRBV7-9 and TRBJ2-1, is as follows: DTGVSQNPRHKITKRGQNVTFRCDPISEHNRLYWYRQTLGQGPEFLTYFQNEAQLEKSRLLSDRFSAERPKGSFSTLEIQRTEQGDSAMYLCASTSAGLNNEQFFGPGTRLTVL.

The count of this clone is one. The rearrangement links TRBV6-2 or TRBV6-3 to TRBJ2-2; possible D gene TRBD2, 5 bases. Trimming cost V 1 base and J 4 bases, with 7 bases left between them. CDR3 size: 14 residues. The germline V gene has CDR1 MNHEY and CDR2 SVGEGT. CDR3 coding DNA: TGTGCCAGCAGTTACTTGGGAGCCACCGGGGAGCTGTTTTTT. Translation: CASSYLGATGELFF.

The chain uses TRBV4-1 and TRBJ2-7, with TRBD1 matching 9 bases. The junction had 5 bases not matched to a gene; V was cut back by 2 bases and J by 0 bases. From germline, CDR1 is MGHRA and CDR2 YSYEKL. The CDR3 extends over 16 amino acids. The CDR3 protein is CASSQLPGQGSYEQYF. CDR3 sequence (DNA): TGCGCCAGCAGCCAACTCCCGGGACAGGGCTCCTACGAGCAGTACTTC.

The chain recombines TRBV6-5 with TRBJ2-7, with 8 bases aligning to TRBD1. This CDR3 contains 13 residues. Looked up from germline, CDR1 is MNHEY and CDR2 is SVGAGI. The J segment lost 7 bases and the V segment lost 4 bases, leaving 6 bases of the junction unmatched. The CDR3 sequence: CASSFRDRGEQYF. As DNA, the CDR3 is TGTGCCAGCAGTTTCCGAGACAGGGGAGAGCAGTACTTC.